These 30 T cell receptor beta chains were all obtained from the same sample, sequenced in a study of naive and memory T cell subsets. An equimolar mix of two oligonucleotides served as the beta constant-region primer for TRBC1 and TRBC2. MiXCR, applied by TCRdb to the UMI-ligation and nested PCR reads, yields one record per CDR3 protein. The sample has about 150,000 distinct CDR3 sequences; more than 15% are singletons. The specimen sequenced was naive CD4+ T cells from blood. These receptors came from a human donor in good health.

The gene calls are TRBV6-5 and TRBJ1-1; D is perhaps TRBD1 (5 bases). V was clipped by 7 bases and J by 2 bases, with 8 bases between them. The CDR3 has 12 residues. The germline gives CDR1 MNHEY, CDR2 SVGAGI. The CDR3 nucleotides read TGTGCCAGCAAAAGGGACAACACTGAAGCTTTCTTT. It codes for CASKRDNTEAFF.

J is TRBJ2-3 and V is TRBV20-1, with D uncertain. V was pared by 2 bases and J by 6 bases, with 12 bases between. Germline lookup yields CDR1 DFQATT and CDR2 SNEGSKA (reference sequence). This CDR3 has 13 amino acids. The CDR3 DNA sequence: TGCAGTGCTAGACTAGGACGCCAGGATACGCAGTATTTT. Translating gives CSARLGRQDTQYF.

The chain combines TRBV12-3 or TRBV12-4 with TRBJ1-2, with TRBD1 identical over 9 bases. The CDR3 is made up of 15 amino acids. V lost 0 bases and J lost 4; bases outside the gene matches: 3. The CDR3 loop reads CASSLAGQGIYGYTF. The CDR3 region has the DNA TGTGCCAGCAGTTTAGCGGGACAGGGTATCTATGGCTACACCTTC.

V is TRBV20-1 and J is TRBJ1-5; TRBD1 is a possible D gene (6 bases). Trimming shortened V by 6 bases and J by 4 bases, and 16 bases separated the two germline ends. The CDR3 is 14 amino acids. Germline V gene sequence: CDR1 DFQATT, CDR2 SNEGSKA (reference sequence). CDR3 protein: CSAGGADRNQPQHF. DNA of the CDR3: TGCAGTGCGGGGGGGGCCGACCGTAATCAGCCCCAGCATTTT.

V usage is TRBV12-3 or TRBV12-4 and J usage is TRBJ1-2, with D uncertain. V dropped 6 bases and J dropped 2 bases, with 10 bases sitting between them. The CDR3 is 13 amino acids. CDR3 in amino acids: CASSTSLNYGYTF. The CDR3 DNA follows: TGTGCCAGCAGCACGTCTTTAAACTATGGCTACACCTTC.

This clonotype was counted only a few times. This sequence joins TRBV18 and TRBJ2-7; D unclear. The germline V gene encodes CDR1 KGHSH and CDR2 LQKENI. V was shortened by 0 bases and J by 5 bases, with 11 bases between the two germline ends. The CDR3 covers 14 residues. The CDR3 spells CASSPPAWKNEQYF. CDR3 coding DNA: TGTGCCAGCTCACCACCGGCCTGGAAGAACGAGCAGTACTTC.

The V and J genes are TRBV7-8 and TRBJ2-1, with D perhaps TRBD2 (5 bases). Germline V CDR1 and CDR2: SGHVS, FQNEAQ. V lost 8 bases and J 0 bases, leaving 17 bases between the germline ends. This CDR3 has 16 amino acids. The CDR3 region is CASGYSAQSSYNEQFF. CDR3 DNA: TGTGCCAGCGGATATAGCGCCCAGAGCTCCTACAATGAGCAGTTCTTC.

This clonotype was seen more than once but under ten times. Here the CDR3 DNA reads TGTGCCAGCAGGGGCCACCCCCAAGAGACCCAGTACTTC. As protein: CASRGHPQETQYF. The V call is TRBV12-3 or TRBV12-4, the J call TRBJ2-5, with D unclear. V was shortened by 6 bases and J by 1 base, with 9 bases between the two germline ends. The CDR3 length is 13 residues.

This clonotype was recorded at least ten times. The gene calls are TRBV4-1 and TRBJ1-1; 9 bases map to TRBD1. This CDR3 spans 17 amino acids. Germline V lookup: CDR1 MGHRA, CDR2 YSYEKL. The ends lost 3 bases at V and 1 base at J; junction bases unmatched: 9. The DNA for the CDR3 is TGCGCCAGCAGCCATATGGGACAGGGAGCTAAGAACACTGAAGCTTTCTTT. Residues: CASSHMGQGAKNTEAFF.

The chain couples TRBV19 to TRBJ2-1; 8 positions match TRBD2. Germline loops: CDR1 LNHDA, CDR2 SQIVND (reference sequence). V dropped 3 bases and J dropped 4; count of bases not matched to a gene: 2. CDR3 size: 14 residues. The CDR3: CASSMGLVYNEQFF. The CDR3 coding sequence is TGTGCCAGTAGTATGGGACTAGTTTACAATGAGCAGTTCTTC.

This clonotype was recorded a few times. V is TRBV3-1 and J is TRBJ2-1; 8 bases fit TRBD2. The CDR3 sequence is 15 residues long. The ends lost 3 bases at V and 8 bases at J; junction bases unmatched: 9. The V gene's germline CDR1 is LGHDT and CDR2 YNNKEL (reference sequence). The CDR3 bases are TGTGCCAGCAGCCATGTAGCGGGAACGCACCATGAGCAGTTCTTC. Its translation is CASSHVAGTHHEQFF.

The CDR3 DNA is TGTGCCAGCAGCTTGTTATCGGACAATGAGCAGTTCTTC. This translates into CASSLLSDNEQFF. The V call is TRBV7-3, the J call TRBJ2-1; D uncertain. Trimming pared 3 bases from V and 5 bases from J, leaving 8 bases between. Germline V gene lookup returns CDR1 SGHTA and CDR2 FQGTGA. This CDR3 spans 13 amino acids.

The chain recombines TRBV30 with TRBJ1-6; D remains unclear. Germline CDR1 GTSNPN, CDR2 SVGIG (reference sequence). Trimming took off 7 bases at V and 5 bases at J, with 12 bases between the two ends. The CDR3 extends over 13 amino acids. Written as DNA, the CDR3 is TGTGCCTATGCCAGCAGCCATAATTCACCCCTCCACTTT. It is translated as CAYASSHNSPLHF.

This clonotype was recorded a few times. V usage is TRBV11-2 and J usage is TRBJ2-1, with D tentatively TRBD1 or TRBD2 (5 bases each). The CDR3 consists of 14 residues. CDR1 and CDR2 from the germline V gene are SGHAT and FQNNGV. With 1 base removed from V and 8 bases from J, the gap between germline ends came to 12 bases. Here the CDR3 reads CASSLVGRDHEQFF. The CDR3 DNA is TGTGCCAGCAGCTTAGTAGGCAGGGACCATGAGCAGTTCTTC.

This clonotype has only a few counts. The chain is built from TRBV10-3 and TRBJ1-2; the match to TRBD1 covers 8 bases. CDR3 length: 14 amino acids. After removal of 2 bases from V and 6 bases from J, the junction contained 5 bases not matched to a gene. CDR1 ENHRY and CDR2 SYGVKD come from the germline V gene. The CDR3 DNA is TGTGCCATCAGTGAGGGACAGGGAATCGATGGCTACACCTTC. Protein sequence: CAISEGQGIDGYTF.

The CDR3 protein is CASSTRLAGGTDTQYF. The CDR3 coding sequence is TGTGCCAGCAGCACCCGACTAGCGGGAGGCACAGATACGCAGTATTTT. This chain links TRBV3-1 with TRBJ2-3, with 12 nucleotides matching TRBD2. Trimming cost V 5 bases and J 1 base; bases outside gene matches: 4. This CDR3 comprises 16 residues. Germline V gene data show CDR1 as LGHDT and CDR2 as YNNKEL (reference sequence).

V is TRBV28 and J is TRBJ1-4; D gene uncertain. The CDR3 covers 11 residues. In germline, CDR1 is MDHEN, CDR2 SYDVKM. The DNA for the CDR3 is TGTGCTGCCGATGGAAATGAAAAACTGTTTTTT. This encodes CAADGNEKLFF.

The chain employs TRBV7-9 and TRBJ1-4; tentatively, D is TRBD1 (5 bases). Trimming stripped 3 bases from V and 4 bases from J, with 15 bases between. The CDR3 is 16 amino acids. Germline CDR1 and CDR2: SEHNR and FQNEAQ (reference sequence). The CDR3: CASSFGDRSNNEKLFF. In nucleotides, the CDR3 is TGTGCCAGCAGCTTTGGGGACCGCTCAAATAATGAAAAACTGTTTTTT.

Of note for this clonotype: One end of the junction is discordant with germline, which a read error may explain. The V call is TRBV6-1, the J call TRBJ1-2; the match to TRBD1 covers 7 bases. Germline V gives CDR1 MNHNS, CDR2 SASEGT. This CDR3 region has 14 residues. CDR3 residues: CASREGTANYGYTF. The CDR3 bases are TGTGCCAGCAGGGAAGGGACAGCTAACTATGGCTACACCTTC.

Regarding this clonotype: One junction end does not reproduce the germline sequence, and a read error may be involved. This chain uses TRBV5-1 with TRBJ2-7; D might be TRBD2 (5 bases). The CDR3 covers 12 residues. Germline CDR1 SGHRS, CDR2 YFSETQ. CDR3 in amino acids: CASSFGDYEQHF. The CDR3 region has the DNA TGCGCCAGCAGCTTTGGTGACTACGAGCAGCACTTC.

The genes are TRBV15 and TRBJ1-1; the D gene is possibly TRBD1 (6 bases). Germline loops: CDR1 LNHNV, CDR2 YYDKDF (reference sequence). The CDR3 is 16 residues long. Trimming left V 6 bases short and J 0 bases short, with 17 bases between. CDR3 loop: CATRVGSWGLNTEAFF. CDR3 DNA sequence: TGTGCCACCAGGGTGGGTTCTTGGGGGCTGAACACTGAAGCTTTCTTT.

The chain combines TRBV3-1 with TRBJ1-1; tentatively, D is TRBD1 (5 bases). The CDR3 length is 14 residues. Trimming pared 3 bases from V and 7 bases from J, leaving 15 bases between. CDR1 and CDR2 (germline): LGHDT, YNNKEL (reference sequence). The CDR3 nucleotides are TGTGCCAGCAGCCAGGGGAGTGGGGGGGGTGAAGCTTTCTTT. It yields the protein CASSQGSGGGEAFF. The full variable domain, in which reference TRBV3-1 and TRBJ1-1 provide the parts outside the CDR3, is DTAVSQTPKYLVTQMGNDKSIKCEQNLGHDTMYWYKQDSKKFLKIMFSYNNKELIINETVPNRFSPKSPDKAHLNLHINSLELGDSAVYFCASSQGSGGGEAFFGQGTRLTVV.

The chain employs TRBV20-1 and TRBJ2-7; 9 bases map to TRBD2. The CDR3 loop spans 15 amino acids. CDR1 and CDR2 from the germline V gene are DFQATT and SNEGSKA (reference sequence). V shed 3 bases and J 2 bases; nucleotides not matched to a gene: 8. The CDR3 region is CSASSGTSRTYEQYF. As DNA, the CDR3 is TGCAGTGCTAGCTCCGGGACTAGCAGAACCTACGAGCAGTACTTC.

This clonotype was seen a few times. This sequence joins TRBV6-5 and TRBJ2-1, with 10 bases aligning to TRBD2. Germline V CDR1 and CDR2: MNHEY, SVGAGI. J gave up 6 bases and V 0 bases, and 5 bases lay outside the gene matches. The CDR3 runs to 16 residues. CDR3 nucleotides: TGTGCCAGCAGTTACTCTCACCTAGCGGGAGCCAATGAGCAGTTCTTC. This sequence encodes CASSYSHLAGANEQFF.

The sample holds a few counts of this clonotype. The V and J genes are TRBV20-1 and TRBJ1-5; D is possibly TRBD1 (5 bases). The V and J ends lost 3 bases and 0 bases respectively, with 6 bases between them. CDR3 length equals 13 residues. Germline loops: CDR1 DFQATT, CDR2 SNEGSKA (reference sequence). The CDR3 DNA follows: TGCAGTGCTAGCACAGGTAGCAATCAGCCCCAGCATTTT. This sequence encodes CSASTGSNQPQHF.

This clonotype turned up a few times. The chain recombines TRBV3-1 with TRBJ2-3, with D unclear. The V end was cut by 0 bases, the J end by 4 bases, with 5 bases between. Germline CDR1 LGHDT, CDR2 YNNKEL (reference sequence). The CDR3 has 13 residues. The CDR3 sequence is CASSQDIADTQYF. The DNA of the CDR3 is TGTGCCAGCAGCCAAGATATTGCAGATACGCAGTATTTT.

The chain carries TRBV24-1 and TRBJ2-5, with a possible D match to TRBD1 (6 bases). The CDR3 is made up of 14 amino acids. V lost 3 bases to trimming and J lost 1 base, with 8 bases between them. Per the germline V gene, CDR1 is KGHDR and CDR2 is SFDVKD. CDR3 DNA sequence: TGTGCCACCAGTGATAGGACAGCCCAAGAGACCCAGTACTTC. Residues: CATSDRTAQETQYF.

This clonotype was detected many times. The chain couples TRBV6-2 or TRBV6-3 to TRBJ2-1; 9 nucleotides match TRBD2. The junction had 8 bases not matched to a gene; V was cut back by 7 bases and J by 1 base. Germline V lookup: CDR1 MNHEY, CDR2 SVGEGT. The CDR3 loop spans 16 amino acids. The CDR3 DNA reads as TGTGCCAGCACTCGCCCTAGCGGGATATCCTACAATGAGCAGTTCTTC. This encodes CASTRPSGISYNEQFF.

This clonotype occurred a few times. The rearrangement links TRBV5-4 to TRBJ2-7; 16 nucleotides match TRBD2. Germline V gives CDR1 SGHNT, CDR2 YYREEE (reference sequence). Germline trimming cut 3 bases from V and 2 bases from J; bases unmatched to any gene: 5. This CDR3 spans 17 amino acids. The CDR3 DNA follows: TGTGCCAGCAGCTCGGGACTAGCGGGAGGGCCCCCCTACGAGCAGTACTTC. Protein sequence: CASSSGLAGGPPYEQYF.

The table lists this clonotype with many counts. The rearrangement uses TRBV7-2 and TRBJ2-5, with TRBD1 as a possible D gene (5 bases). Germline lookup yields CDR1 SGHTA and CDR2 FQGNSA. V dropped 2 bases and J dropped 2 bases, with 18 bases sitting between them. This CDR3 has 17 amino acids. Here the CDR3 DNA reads TGTGCCAGCAGCTTATCGCCCCCAGGGCTGCCGCAAGAGACCCAGTACTTC. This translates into CASSLSPPGLPQETQYF.